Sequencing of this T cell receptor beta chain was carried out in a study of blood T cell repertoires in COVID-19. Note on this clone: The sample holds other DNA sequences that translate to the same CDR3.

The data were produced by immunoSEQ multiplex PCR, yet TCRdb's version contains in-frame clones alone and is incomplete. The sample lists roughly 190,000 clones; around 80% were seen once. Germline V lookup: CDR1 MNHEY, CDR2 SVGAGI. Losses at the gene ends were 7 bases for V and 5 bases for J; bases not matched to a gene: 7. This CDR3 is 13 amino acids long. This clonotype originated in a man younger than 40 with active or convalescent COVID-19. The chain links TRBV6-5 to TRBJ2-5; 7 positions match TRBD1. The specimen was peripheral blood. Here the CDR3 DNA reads TGTGCCAGCAACCGGGCCAGGGGGGAGACCCAGTACTTC. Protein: CASNRARGETQYF.